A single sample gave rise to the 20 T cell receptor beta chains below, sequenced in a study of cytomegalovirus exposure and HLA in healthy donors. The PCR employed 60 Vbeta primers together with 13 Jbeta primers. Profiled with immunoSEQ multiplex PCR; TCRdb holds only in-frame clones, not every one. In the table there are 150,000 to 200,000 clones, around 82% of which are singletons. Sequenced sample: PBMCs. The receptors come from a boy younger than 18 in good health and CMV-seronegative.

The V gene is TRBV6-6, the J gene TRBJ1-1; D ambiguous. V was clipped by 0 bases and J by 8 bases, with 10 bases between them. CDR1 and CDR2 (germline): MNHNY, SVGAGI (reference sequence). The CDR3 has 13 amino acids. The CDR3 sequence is CASSYSTGAEAFF. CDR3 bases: TGTGCCAGCAGTTACTCGACCGGAGCCGAAGCTTTCTTT.

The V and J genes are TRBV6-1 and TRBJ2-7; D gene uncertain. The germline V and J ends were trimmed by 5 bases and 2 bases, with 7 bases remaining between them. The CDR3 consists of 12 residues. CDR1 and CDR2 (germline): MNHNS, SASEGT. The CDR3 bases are TGTGCCAGCAGTTGGTCGGCCTACGAGCAGTACTTC. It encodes CASSWSAYEQYF.

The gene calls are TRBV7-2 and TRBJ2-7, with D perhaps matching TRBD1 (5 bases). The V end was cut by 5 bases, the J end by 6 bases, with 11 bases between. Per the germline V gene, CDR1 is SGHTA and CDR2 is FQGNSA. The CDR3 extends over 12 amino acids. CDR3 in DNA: TGTGCCAGCAGCCTCAGGGTAAGCGAGCAGTACTTC. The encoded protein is CASSLRVSEQYF.

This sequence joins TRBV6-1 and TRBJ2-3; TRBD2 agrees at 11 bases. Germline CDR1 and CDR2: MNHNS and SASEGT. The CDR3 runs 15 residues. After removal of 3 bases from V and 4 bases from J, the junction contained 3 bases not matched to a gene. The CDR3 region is CASSDPGLAADTQYF. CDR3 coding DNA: TGTGCCAGCAGTGACCCGGGACTAGCGGCAGATACGCAGTATTTT.

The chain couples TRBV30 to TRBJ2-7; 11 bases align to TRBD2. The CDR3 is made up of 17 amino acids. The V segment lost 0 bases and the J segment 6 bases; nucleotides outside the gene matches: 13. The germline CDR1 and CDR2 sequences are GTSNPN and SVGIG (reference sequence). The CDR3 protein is CAWSVFQGVAGGREQYF. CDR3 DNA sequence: TGTGCCTGGAGTGTATTTCAAGGGGTAGCGGGGGGGCGCGAGCAGTACTTC.

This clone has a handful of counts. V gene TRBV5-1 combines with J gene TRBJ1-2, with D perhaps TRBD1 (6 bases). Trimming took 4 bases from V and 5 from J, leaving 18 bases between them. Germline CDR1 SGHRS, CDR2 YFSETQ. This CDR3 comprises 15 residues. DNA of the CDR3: TGCGCCAGCAGCCCTGACAGGCTGCCCTCGTATGGCTACACCTTC. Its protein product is CASSPDRLPSYGYTF.

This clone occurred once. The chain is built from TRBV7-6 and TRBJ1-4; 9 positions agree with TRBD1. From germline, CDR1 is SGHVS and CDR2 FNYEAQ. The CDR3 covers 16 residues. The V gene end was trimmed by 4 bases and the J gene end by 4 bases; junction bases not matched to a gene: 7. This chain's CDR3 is CASSYRTGALNEKLFF. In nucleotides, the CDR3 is TGTGCCAGCAGCTATAGGACAGGGGCCCTTAATGAAAAACTGTTTTTT.

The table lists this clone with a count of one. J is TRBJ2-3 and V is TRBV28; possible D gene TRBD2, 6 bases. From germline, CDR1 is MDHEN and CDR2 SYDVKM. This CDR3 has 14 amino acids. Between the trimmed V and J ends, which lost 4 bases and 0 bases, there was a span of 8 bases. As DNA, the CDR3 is TGTGCCAGCAGTTCCGGGACTAGCACAGATACGCAGTATTTT. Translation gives CASSSGTSTDTQYF.

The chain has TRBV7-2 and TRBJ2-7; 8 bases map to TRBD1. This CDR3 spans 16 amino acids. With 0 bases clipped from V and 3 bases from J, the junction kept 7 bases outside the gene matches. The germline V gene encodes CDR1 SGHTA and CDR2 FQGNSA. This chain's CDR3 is CASSLASGTGDYEQYF. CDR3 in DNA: TGTGCCAGCAGCTTAGCGTCCGGGACAGGCGACTACGAGCAGTACTTC.

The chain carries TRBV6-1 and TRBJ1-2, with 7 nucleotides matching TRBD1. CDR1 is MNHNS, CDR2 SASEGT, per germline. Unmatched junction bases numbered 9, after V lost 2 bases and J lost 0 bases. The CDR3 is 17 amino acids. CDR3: CASSERPGTDPNYGYTF. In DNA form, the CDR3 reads TGTGCCAGCAGTGAAAGACCGGGGACAGACCCTAACTATGGCTACACCTTC.

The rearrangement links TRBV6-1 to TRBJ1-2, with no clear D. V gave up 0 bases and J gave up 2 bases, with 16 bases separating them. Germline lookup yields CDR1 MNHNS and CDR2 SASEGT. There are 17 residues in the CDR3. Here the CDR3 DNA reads TGTGCCAGCAGTGAAGCAGAGGGAATGGTCGCCAACTATGGCTACACCTTC. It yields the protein CASSEAEGMVANYGYTF.

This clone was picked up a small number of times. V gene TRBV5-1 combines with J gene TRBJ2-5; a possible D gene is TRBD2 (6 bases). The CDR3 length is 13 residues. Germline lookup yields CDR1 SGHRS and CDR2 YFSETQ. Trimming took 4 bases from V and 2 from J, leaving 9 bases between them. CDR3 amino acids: CASSLSGQETQYF. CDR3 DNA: TGCGCCAGCAGCCTTAGCGGACAAGAGACCCAGTACTTC.

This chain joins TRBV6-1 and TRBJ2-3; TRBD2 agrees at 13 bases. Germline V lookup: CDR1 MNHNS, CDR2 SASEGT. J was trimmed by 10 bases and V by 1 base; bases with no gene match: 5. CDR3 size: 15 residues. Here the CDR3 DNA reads TGTGCCAGCAGTGAAGGGACTAGCGGGGGAATTCCGCAGTATTTT. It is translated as CASSEGTSGGIPQYF.

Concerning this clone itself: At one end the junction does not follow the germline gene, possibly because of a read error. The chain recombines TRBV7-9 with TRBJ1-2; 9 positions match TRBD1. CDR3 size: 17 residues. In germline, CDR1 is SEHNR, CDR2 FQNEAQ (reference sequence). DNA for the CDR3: TGTTCCAGCAGCTTAGCGGGCGGGACAGGGTTTCACTATGGCTACACCTTC. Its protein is CSSSLAGGTGFHYGYTF.

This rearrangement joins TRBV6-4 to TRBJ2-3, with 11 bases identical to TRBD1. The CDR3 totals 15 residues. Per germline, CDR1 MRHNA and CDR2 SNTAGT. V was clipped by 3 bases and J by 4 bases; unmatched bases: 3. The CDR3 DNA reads TGTGCCAGCAGTGAAAGGACAGGGGGCGCAGATACGCAGTATTTT. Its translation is CASSERTGGADTQYF.

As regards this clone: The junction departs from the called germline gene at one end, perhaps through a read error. The CDR3: CAGSSDRVSEQYF. CDR3 bases: TGTGCCGGCAGCTCGGACAGGGTGAGCGAGCAGTACTTC. This sequence joins TRBV7-9 and TRBJ2-7; 8 bases map to TRBD1. Germline CDR1 and CDR2: SEHNR and FQNEAQ (reference sequence). The CDR3 covers 13 residues.

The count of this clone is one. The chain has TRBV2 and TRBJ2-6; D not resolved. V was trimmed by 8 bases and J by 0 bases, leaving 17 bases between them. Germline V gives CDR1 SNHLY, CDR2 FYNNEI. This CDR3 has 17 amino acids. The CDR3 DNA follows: TGTGCCAGCCCCAGTTTTAAGTCGGGCTCTGGGGCCAACGTCCTGACTTTC. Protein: CASPSFKSGSGANVLTF.

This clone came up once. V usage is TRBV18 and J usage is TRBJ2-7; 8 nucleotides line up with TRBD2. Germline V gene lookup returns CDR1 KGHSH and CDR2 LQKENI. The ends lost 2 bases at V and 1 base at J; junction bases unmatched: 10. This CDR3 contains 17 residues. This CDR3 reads CASSPARVASGSYEQYF. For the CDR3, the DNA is TGTGCCAGCTCACCAGCGCGGGTGGCTAGCGGGTCCTACGAGCAGTACTTC.

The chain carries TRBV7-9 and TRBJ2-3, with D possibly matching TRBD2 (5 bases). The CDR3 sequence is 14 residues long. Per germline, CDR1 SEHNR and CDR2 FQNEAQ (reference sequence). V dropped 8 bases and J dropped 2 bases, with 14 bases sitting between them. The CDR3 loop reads CASASGIDTDTQYF. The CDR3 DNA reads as TGTGCCAGCGCATCGGGGATTGACACAGATACGCAGTATTTT.

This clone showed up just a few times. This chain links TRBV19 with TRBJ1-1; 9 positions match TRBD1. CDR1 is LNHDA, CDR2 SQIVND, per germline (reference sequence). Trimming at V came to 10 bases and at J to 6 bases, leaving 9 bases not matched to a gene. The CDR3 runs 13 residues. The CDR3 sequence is CATRTGDIAEAFF. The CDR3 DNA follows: TGTGCCACTCGGACAGGGGATATCGCTGAAGCTTTCTTT. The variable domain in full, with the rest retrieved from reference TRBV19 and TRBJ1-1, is DGGITQSPKYLFRKEGQNVTLSCEQNLNHDAMYWYRQDPGQGLRLIYYSQIVNDFQKGDIAEGYSVSREKKESFPLTVTSAQKNPTAFYLCATRTGDIAEAFFGQGTRLTVV.